The rows below give T cell receptor beta chains drawn from one sample of a study of shared clonotypes between healthy human individuals. Assay used: immunoSEQ multiplex PCR; TCRdb lists only in-frame clones, some missing. The profile shows 2 million to 2.5 million clones, 93% of them singletons. The specimen was naive CD4+ T cells from PBMCs. The receptors were sampled from a man aged 18 to 29 in good health. Some clones in this sample may be carry-over from other donors' samples. The CDR3 runs from the conserved cysteine through the conserved F or W. D genes are given only for firm matches. Not every row has a clone size; where given, it reads once, few, many or a size class.

d_call,v_call,clone_size,j_call,cdr3_aa,cdr3_nt
TRBD1,TRBV25-1,-,TRBJ1-5,CASSGGGQGNQPQHF,TGTGCCAGCAGTGGAGGGGGCCAGGGCAATCAGCCCCAGCATTTT
TRBD1,TRBV5-1,-,TRBJ2-3,CASSPGTGTDSTDTQYF,TGCGCCAGCAGCCCCGGCACCGGGACAGACAGCACAGATACGCAGTATTTT
-,TRBV7-3,-,TRBJ1-1,CASSPTGGPTNTEAFF,TGTGCCAGCAGCCCGACCGGTGGGCCAACAAACACTGAAGCTTTCTTT
-,TRBV5-8,-,TRBJ2-4,CASSLDPSLDIQYF,TGTGCCAGCAGCTTGGATCCCTCTCTAGACATTCAGTACTTC
-,TRBV7-3,-,TRBJ1-4,CASSLDSGLANEKLFF,TGTGCCAGCAGCTTAGATTCGGGACTTGCTAATGAAAAACTGTTTTTT
TRBD1,TRBV9,once,TRBJ2-5,CASSASLQGTGTQYF,TGTGCCAGCAGCGCATCGCTACAGGGGACAGGGACCCAGTACTTC
-,TRBV30,-,TRBJ2-2,CAWRGGWAGTETIANTGELFF,TGTGCCTGGAGAGGGGGGTGGGCCGGGACAGAAACAATCGCGAACACCGGGGAGCTGTTTTTT
-,TRBV2,-,TRBJ2-5,CASRSGYQETQYF,TGTGCCAGCAGGTCAGGGTATCAAGAGACCCAGTACTTC
-,TRBV18,-,TRBJ1-5,CASSSGFGEPQHF,TGTGCCAGCTCATCAGGGTTTGGGGAGCCCCAGCATTTT
-,TRBV28,-,TRBJ1-4,CASSYRAATNEKLFF,TGTGCCAGCTCCTATAGGGCCGCAACTAATGAAAAACTGTTTTTT
-,TRBV9,-,TRBJ1-3,CASSPLFPGNTIYF,TGTGCCAGCAGCCCGTTATTCCCTGGAAACACCATATATTTT
-,TRBV5-4,few,TRBJ1-5,CASSLGGNSNQPQHF,TGTGCCAGCAGCTTAGGAGGGAACAGCAATCAGCCCCAGCATTTT
-,TRBV19,-,TRBJ1-1,CASSMSRYAEAFF,TGTGCCAGTAGTATGTCCCGGTATGCTGAAGCTTTCTTT
TRBD1,TRBV5-1,-,TRBJ1-4,CASSTGQGRPNEKLFF,TGCGCCAGCAGCACCGGACAGGGGAGACCTAATGAAAAACTGTTTTTT
-,TRBV28,-,TRBJ1-5,CASMIQGNQPQHF,TGTGCCAGCATGATTCAAGGGAACCAGCCCCAGCATTTT
-,TRBV5-1,-,TRBJ1-1,CASSLGQSEAFF,TGCGCCAGCAGCTTGGGACAGAGTGAAGCTTTCTTT
TRBD1,TRBV10-3,-,TRBJ1-2,CAIDPGPGQTNYGYTF,TGTGCCATCGATCCTGGGCCGGGACAGACTAACTATGGCTACACCTTC
-,TRBV4-3,once,TRBJ2-6,CASSPGVSTGANVLTF,TGCGCCAGCAGTCCAGGGGTCAGCACTGGGGCCAACGTCCTGACTTTC
-,TRBV9,-,TRBJ2-1,CASSARLGLYNEQFF,TGTGCCAGCAGCGCCCGACTAGGGTTGTACAATGAGCAGTTCTTC
-,TRBV19,-,TRBJ2-7,CASSSDRDGSYEQYF,TGTGCCAGTAGTTCAGACCGGGACGGAAGCTACGAGCAGTACTTC
-,TRBV5-1,-,TRBJ2-7,CASSLGWGDKGHEQYF,TGCGCCAGCAGCCTGGGCTGGGGGGACAAAGGCCACGAGCAGTACTTC
TRBD1,TRBV2,-,TRBJ1-4,CASSLSGGVTNEKLFF,TGTGCCAGCAGTCTGTCAGGGGGTGTGACTAATGAAAAACTGTTTTTT